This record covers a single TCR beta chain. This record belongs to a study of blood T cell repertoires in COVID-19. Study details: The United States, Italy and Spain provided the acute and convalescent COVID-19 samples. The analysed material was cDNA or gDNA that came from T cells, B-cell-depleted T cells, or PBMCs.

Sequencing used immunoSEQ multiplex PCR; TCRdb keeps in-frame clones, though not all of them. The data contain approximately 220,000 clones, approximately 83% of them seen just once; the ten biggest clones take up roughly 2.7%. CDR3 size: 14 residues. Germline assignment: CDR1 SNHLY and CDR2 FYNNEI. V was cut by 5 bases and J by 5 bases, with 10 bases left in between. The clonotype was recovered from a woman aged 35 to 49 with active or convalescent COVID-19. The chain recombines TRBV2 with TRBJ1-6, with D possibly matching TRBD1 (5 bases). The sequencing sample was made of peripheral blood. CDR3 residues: CASSLQEHNSPLHF. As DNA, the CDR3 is TGTGCCAGCAGTTTACAGGAGCATAATTCACCCCTCCACTTT.